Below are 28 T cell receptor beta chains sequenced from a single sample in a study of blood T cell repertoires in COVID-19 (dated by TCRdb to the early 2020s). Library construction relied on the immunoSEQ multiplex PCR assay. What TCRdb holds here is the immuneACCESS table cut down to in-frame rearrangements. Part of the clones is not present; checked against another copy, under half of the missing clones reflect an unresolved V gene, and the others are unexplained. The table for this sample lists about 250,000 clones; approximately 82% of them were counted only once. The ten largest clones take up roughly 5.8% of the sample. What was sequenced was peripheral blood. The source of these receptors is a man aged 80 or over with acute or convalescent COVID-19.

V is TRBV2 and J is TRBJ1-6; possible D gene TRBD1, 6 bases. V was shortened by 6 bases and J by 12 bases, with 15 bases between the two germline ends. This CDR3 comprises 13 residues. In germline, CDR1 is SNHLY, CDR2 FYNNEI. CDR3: CASRQGLVGPLHF. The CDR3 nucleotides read TGTGCCAGCAGGCAGGGGTTAGTCGGACCCCTCCACTTT.

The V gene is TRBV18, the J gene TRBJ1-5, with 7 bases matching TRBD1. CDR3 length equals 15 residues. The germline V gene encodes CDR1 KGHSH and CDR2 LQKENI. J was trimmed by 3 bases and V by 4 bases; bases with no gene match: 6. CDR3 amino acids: CASSLDRANNQPQHF. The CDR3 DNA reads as TGTGCCAGCTCACTAGACAGGGCGAACAATCAGCCCCAGCATTTT. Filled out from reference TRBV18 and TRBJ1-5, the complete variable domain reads NAGVMQNPRHLVRRRGQEARLRCSPMKGHSHVYWYRQLPEEGLKFMVYLQKENIIDESGMPKERFSAEFPKEGPSILRIQQVVRGDSAAYFCASSLDRANNQPQHFGDGTRLSIL.

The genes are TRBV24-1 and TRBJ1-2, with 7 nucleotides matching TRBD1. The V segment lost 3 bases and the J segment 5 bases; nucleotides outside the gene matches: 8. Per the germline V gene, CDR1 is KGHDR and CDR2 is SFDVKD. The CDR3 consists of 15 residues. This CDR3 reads CATSDPGTAGYGYTF. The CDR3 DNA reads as TGTGCCACCAGTGATCCCGGGACAGCTGGGTATGGCTACACCTTC.

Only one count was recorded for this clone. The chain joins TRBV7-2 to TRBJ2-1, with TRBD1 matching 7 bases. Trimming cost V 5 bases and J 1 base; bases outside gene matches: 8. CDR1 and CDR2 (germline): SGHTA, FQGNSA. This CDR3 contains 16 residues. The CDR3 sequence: CASSLTGVGSYNEQFF. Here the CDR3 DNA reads TGTGCCAGCAGCCTTACAGGGGTCGGGTCCTACAATGAGCAGTTCTTC.

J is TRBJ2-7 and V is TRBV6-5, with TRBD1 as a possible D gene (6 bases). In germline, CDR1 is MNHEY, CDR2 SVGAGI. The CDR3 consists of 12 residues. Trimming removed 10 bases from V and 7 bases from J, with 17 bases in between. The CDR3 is CATRQAPDEQYF. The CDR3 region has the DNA TGTGCCACTCGACAGGCGCCGGATGAGCAGTACTTC.

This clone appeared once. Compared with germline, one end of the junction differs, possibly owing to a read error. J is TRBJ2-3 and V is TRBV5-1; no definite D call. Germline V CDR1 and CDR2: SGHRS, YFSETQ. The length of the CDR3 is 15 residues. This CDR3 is CASRLDPTNTDTQYF. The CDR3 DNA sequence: TGCGCCAGCAGATTGGACCCTACCAACACAGATACGCAGTATTTT.

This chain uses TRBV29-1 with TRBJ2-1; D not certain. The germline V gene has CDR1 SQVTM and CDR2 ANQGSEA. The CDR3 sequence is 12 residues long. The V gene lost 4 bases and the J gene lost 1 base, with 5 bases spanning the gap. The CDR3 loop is CSVAVSYNEQFF. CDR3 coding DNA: TGCAGCGTTGCGGTGTCCTACAATGAGCAGTTCTTC.

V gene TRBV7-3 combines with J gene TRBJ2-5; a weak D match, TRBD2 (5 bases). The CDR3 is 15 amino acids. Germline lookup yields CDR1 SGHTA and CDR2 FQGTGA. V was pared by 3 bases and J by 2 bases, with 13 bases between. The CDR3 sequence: CASSFMGAEQETQYF. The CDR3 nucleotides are TGTGCCAGCAGCTTCATGGGAGCGGAACAAGAGACCCAGTACTTC.

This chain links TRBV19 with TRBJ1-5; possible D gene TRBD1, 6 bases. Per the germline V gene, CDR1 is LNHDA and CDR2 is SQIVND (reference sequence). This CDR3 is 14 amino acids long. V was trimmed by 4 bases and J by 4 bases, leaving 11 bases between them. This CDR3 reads CASSTNRANQPQHF. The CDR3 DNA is TGTGCCAGTAGTACTAACAGGGCGAATCAGCCCCAGCATTTT.

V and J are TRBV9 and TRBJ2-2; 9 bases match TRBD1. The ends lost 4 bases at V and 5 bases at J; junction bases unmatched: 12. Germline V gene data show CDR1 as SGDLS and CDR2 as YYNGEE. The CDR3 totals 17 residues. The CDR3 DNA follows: TGTGCCAGCAGCAGGGAACCGGGACAGGGATCGACCGGGGAGCTGTTTTTT. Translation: CASSREPGQGSTGELFF. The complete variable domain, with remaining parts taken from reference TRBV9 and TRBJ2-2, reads DSGVTQTPKHLITATGQRVTLRCSPRSGDLSVYWYQQSLDQGLQFLIQYYNGEERAKGNILERFSAQQFPDLHSELNLSSLELGDSALYFCASSREPGQGSTGELFFGEGSRLTVL.

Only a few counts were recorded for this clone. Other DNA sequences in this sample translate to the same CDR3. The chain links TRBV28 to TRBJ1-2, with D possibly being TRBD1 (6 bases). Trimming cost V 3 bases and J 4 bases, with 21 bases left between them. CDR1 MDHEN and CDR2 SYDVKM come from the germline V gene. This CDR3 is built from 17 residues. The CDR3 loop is CASSFRGGPVLGYGYTF. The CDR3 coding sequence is TGTGCCAGCAGTTTTAGGGGGGGACCCGTCCTTGGCTATGGCTACACCTTC.

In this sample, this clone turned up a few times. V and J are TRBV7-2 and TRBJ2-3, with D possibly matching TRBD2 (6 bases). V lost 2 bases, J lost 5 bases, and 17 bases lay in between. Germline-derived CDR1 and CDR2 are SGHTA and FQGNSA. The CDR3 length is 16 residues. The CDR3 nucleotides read TGTGCCAGCAGCTTATACGTGGGGGGAAGGAAAGATACGCAGTATTTT. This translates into CASSLYVGGRKDTQYF.

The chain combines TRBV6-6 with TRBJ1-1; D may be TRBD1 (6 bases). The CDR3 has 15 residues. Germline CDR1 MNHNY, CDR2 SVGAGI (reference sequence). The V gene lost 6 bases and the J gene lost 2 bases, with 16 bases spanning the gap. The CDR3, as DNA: TGTGCCAGCAGGGCACAGGGAGGGGACAACACTGAAGCTTTCTTT. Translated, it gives CASRAQGGDNTEAFF.

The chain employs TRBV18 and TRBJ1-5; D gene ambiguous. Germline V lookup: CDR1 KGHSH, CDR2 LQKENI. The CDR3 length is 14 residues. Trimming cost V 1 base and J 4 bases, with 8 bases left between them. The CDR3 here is CASSPRGGNQPQHF. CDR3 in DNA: TGTGCCAGCTCACCACGGGGAGGTAATCAGCCCCAGCATTTT.

The CDR3 protein is CASRVGGANTGELFF. The CDR3 nucleotides read TGTGCCAGCAGGGTGGGAGGGGCGAACACCGGGGAGCTGTTTTTT. The chain joins TRBV27 to TRBJ2-2; TRBD2 matches 7 bases. Germline V lookup: CDR1 MNHEY, CDR2 SMNVEV (reference sequence). With V trimmed by 6 bases and J by 0 bases, 4 bases remained unmatched. This CDR3 region has 15 residues.

The CDR3 bases are TGTGCCAGCAGTTACTCCGGGACAGCTCCCGGGGAGCTGTTTTTT. It encodes CASSYSGTAPGELFF. The chain recombines TRBV6-5 with TRBJ2-2, with 7 bases that match TRBD1. J gave up 6 bases and V 0 bases, and 4 bases lay outside the gene matches. CDR1 is MNHEY, CDR2 SVGAGI, per germline. The CDR3 length is 15 residues.

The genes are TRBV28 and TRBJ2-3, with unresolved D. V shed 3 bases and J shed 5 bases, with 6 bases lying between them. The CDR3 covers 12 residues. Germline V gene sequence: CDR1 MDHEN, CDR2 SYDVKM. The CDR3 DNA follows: TGTGCCAGCAGTTTTTTATTAGATACGCAGTATTTT. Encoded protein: CASSFLLDTQYF.

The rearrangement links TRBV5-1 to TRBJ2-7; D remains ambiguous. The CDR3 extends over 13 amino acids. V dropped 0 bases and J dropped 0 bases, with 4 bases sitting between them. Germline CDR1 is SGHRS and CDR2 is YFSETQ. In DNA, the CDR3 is TGCGCCAGCAGCTTGGACAACTCCTACGAGCAGTACTTC. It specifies CASSLDNSYEQYF.

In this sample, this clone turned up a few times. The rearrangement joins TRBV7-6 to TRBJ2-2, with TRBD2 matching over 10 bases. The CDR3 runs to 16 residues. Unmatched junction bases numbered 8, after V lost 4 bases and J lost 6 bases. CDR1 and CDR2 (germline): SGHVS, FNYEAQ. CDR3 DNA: TGTGCCAGCAGCTCCCTTCCAGCGGGGGGGGCCGGGGAGCTGTTTTTT. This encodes CASSSLPAGGAGELFF.

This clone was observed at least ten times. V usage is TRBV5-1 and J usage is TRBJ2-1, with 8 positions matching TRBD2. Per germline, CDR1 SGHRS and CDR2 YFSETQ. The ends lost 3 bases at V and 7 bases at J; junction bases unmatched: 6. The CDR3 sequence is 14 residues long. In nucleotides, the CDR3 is TGCGCCAGCAGCTCAGGACTAGCCCCAAATGAGCAGTTCTTC. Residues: CASSSGLAPNEQFF. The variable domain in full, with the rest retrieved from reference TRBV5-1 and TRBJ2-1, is KAGVTQTPRYLIKTRGQQVTLSCSPISGHRSVSWYQQTPGQGLQFLFEYFSETQRNKGNFPGRFSGRQFSNSRSEMNVSTLELGDSALYLCASSSGLAPNEQFFGPGTRLTVL.

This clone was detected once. CDR3 protein: CASSTPGDRANEQFF. Written as DNA, the CDR3 is TGTGCCAGCAGCACCCCCGGGGACAGAGCAAATGAGCAGTTCTTC. The chain has TRBV5-4 and TRBJ2-1; 7 bases align to TRBD1. The germline CDR1 and CDR2 sequences are SGHNT and YYREEE (reference sequence). This CDR3 spans 15 amino acids. The V and J ends lost 4 bases and 7 bases, in that order; junction bases with no gene match: 11.

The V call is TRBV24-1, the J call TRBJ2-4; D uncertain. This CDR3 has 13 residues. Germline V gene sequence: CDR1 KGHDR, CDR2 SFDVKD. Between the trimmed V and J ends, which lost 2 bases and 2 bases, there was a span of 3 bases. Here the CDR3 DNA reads TGTGCCACCAGTGATTCTTCCAAAAACATTCAGTACTTC. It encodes CATSDSSKNIQYF.

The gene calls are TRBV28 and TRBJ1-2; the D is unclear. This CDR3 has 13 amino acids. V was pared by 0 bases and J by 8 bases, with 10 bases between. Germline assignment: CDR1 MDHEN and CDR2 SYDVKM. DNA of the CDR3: TGTGCCAGCAGTTTATGGGATTCGGGGGGCTACACCTTC. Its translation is CASSLWDSGGYTF.

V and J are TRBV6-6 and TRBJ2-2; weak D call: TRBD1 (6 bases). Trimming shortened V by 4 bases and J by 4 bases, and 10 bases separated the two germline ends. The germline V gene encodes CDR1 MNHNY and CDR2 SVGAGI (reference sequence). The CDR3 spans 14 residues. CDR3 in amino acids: CASSFKGGTGELFF. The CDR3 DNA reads TGTGCCAGCAGTTTTAAAGGGGGCACCGGGGAGCTGTTTTTT.

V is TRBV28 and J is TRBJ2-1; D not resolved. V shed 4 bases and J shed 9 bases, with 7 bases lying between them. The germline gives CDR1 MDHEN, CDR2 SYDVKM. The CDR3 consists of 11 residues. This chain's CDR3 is CASSYYGEQFF. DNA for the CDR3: TGTGCCAGCAGTTATTACGGTGAGCAGTTCTTC.

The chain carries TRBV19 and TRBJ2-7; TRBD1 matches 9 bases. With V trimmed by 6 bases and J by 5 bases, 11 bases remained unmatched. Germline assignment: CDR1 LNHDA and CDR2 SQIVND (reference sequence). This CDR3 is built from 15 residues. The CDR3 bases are TGTGCCAGTAGGATAACCGGGACAGGGTTCGACGAGCAGTACTTC. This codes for CASRITGTGFDEQYF.

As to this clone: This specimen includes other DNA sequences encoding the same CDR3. The CDR3 region has the DNA TGTGCCAGCAGCTTAGGAGGCCCCACAGATACGCAGTATTTT. The encoded protein is CASSLGGPTDTQYF. The chain combines TRBV11-2 with TRBJ2-3; D ambiguous. Germline CDR1 SGHAT, CDR2 FQNNGV. V dropped 1 base and J dropped 2 bases, with 7 bases sitting between them. This CDR3 contains 14 residues.

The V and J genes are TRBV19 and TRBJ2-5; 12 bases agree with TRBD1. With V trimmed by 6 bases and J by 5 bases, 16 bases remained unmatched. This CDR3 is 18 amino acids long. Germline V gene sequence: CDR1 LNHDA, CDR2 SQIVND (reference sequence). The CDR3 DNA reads TGTGCCAGTAGACCATCCGGGACAGGGGGCTTTGTGCGGGAGACCCAGTACTTC. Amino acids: CASRPSGTGGFVRETQYF.